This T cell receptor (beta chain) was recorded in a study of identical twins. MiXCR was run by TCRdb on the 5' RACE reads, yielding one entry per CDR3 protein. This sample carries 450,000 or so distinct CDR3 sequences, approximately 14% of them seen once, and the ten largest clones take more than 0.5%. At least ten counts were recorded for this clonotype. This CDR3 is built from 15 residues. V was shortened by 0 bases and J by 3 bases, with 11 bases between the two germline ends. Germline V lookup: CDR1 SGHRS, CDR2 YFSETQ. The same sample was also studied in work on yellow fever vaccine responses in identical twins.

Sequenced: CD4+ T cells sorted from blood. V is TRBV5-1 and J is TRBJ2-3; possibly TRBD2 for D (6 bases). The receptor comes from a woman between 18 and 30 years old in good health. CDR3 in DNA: TGCGCCAGCAGCTTGGACGGGAGTTGGACAGATACGCAGTATTTT. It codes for CASSLDGSWTDTQYF.